This TCR beta chain is from a study of cytomegalovirus exposure and HLA in healthy donors. The study, taken as a whole, reports: A later analysis showed TCR association rates differing by HLA locus, peaking at DRB1 and lowest at HLA-C.

Points on this clone: Its target is not known.

CDR3 size: 12 residues. The germline CDR1 and CDR2 sequences are MNHEY and SVGAGI. Between the trimmed V and J ends, which lost 6 bases and 3 bases, there was a span of 7 bases. PCR involved 60 Vbeta and 13 Jbeta primers. The table came from immunoSEQ multiplex PCR; TCRdb's copy has only in-frame clones and leaves some out. The sample holds under 150,000 clones; 65% to 80% are singletons and the top ten take about 1.5%. The clonotype comes from a woman in her late teens or twenties in good health and CMV-seronegative. The sequencing sample was made of PBMCs. The chain carries TRBV6-5 and TRBJ2-3, with D maybe TRBD2 (5 bases). The CDR3 here is CASSRGTDTQYF. In nucleotides, the CDR3 is TGTGCCAGCAGCCGGGGAACAGATACGCAGTATTTT.